This note documents a single T cell receptor (beta chain) sequence. Its matching antigen is unknown. The CDR3 loop spans 15 amino acids. CDR1 and CDR2 from the germline V gene are SNHLY and FYNNEI. Trimming cost V 1 base and J 0 bases, with 8 bases left between them. This sample stems from a study of blood T cells in healthy people across ages. Study-wide background: Capturing about one barcoded beta molecule per two T cells was achieved by template switching.

Overall study findings and caveats: Older age went with lower TCR beta diversity per million T cells, in a roughly linear way.

A sample-barcoded 5' primer and a J-beta primer mix were used in a second PCR of roughly 7 to 11 cycles. Unique molecular identifiers of 12 random nucleotides labeled each cDNA. One entry per CDR3 protein results from TCRdb running MiXCR on the 5' RACE reads. The sample consists of roughly 800,000 distinct CDR3 sequences, 55% to 70% of them appearing once. Input material: blood. The rearrangement links TRBV2 to TRBJ2-3; no firm D call. The clonotype comes from a young man in good health. The CDR3 region is CASSEGDKSTDTQYF. The CDR3 DNA sequence: TGTGCCAGCAGTGAAGGAGACAAGAGCACAGATACGCAGTATTTT.